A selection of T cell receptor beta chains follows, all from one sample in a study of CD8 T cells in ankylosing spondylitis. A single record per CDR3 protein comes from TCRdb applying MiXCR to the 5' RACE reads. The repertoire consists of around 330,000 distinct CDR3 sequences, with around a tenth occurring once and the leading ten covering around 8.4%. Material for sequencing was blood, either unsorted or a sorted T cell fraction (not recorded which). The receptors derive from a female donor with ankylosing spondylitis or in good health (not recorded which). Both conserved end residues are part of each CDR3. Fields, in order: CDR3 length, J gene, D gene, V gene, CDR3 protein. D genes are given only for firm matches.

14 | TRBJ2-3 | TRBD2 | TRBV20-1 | CSALLAGVGDTQYF
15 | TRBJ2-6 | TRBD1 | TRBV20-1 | CSLDRGESGANVLTF
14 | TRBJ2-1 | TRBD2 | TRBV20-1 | CSALTSGSINEQFF
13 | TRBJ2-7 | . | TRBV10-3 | CAISEAGSNEQYF
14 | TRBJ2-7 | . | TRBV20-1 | CSASTGGRSYEQYF
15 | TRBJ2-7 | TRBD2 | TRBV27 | CASSTGLAGFREQYF
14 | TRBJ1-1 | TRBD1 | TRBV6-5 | CASSSGTGRTEAFF
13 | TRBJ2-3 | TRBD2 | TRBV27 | CASRRLATDTQYF
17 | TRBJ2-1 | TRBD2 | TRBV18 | CASSPLLTSGQNNEQFF
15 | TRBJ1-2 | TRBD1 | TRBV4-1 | CASSPREGQNYGYTF
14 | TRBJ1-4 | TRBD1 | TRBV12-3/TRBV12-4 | CASSPTGGGEKLFF
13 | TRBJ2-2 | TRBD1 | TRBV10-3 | CATGQDGTGELFF
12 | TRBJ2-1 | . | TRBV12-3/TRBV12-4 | CASRPGLLNQFF
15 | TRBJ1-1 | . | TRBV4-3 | CASSQDQGQDSEAFF
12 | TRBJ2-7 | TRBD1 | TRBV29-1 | CSVGDRAYEQYF
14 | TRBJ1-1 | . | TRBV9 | CASSVVVGGHEAFF
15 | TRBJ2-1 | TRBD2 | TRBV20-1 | CSVWLAGGKNNEQFF
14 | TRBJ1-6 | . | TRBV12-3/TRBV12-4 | CASSGGRTGAPLHF
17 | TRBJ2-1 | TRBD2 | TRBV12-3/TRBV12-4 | CASRETSGGLLYNEQFF
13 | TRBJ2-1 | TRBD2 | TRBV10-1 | CASSGLAGSEQFF
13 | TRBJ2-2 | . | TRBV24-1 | CATSDLSTGELFF
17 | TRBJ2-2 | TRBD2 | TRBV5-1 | CASSLSGAGANTGELFF
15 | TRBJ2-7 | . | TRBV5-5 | CASSFSADVSYEQYF
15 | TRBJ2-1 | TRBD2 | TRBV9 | CASSGQAGGDNEQFF
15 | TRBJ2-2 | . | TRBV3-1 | CASSQVLERTGELFF
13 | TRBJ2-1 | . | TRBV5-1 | CASRTGRGNEQFF
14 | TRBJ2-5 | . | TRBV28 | CASSFGTQQETQYF
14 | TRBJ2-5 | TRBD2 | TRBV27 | CASSFSGRHETQYF